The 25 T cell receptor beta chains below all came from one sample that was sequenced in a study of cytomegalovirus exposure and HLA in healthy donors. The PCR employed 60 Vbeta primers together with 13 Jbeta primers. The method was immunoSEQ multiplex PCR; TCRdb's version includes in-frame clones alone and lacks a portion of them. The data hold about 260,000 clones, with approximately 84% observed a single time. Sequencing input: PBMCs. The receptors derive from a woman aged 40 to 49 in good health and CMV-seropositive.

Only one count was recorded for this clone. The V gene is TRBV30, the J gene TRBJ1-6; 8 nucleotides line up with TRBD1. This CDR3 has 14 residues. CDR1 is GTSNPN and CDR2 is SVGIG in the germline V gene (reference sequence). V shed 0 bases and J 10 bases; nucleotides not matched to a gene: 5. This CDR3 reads CAWSVTGVRSPLHF. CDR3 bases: TGTGCCTGGAGTGTGACAGGGGTGAGATCACCCCTCCACTTT.

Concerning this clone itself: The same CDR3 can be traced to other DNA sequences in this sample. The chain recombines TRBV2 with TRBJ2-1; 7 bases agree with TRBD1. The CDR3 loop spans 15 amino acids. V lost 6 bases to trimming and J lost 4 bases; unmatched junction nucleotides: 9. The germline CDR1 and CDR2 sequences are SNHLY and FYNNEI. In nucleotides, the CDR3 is TGTGCCAGCAGCCGCGACAGGGAGTCGTACAATGAGCAGTTCTTC. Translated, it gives CASSRDRESYNEQFF.

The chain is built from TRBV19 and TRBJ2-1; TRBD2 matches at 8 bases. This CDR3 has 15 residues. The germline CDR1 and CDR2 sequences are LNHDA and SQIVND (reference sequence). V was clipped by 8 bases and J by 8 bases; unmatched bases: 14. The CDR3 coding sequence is TGTGCCAGTCGACGGGAGGGAGGGCCCCTCCATGAGCAGTTCTTC. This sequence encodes CASRREGGPLHEQFF.

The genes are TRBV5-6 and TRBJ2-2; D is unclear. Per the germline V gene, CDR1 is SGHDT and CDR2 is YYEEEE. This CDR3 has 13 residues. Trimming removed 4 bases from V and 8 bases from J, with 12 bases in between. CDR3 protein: CASSLQRVGELFF. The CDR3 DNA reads TGTGCCAGCAGCCTCCAAAGAGTTGGGGAGCTGTTTTTT.

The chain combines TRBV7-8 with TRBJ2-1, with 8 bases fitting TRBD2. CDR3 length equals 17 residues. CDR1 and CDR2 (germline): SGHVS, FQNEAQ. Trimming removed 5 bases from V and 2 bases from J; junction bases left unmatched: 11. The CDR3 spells CASSNTGTRVPYNEQFF. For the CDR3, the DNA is TGTGCCAGCAGCAATACCGGGACTAGGGTCCCCTACAATGAGCAGTTCTTC.

The CDR3: CASSIPGTGGPNSPLHF. In DNA, the CDR3 is TGTGCCAGTAGTATACCCGGGACAGGGGGTCCCAATTCACCCCTCCACTTT. The chain couples TRBV19 to TRBJ1-6, with 11 positions matching TRBD1. V lost 2 bases and J lost 7; bases outside the gene matches: 7. Germline CDR1 and CDR2: LNHDA and SQIVND (reference sequence). This CDR3 is 17 amino acids long.

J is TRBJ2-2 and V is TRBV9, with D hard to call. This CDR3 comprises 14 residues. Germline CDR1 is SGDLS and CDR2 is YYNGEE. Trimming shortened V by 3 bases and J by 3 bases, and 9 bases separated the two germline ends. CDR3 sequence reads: CASSETRDTGELFF. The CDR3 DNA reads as TGTGCCAGCAGCGAAACGCGCGACACCGGGGAGCTGTTTTTT. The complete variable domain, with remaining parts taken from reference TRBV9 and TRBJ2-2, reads DSGVTQTPKHLITATGQRVTLRCSPRSGDLSVYWYQQSLDQGLQFLIQYYNGEERAKGNILERFSAQQFPDLHSELNLSSLELGDSALYFCASSETRDTGELFFGEGSRLTVL.

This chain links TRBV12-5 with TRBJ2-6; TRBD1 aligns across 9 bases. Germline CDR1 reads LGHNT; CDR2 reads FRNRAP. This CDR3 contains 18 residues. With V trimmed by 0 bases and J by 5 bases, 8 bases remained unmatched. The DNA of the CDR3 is TGTGCTAGTGGTTTGGTCACAGGGGGCTCTACTAGGGCCAACGTCCTGACTTTC. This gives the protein CASGLVTGGSTRANVLTF.

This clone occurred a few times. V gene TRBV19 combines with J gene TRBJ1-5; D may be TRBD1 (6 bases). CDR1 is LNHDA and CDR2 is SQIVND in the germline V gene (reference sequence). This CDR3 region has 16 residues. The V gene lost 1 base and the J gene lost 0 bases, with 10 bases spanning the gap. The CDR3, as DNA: TGTGCCAGTAGTATAGTCGGCAGGGGTAGCAATCAGCCCCAGCATTTT. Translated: CASSIVGRGSNQPQHF.

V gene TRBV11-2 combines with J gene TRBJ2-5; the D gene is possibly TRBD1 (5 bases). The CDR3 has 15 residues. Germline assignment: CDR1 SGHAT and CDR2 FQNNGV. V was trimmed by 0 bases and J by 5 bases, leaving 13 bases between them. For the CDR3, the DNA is TGTGCCAGCAGCTTAGATGGCAGGGTGGGGGAGACCCAGTACTTC. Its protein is CASSLDGRVGETQYF. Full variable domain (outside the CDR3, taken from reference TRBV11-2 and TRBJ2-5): EAGVAQSPRYKIIEKRQSVAFWCNPISGHATLYWYQQILGQGPKLLIQFQNNGVVDDSQLPKDRFSAERLKGVDSTLKIQPAKLEDSAVYLCASSLDGRVGETQYFGPGTRLLVL.

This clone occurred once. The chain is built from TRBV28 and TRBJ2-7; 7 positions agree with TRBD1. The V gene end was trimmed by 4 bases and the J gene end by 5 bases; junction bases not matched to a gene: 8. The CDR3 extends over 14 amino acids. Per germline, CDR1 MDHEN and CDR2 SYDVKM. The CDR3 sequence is CASSSGQIWDEQYF. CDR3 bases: TGTGCCAGCAGTTCGGGACAGATATGGGACGAGCAGTACTTC.

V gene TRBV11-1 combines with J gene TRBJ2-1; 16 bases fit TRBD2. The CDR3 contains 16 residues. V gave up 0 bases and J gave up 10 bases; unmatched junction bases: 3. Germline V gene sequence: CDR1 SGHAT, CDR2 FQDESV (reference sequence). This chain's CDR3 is CASSLAPGLAGGEQFF. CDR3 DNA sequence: TGTGCCAGCAGCTTAGCCCCGGGACTAGCGGGAGGGGAGCAGTTCTTC.

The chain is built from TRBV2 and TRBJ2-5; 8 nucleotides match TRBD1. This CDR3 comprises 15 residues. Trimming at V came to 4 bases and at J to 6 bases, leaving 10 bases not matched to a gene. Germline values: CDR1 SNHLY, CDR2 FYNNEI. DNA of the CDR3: TGTGCCAGCAGTGGTGGGACAGGCAATACTCAGACCCAGTACTTC. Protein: CASSGGTGNTQTQYF. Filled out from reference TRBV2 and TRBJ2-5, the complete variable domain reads EPEVTQTPSHQVTQMGQEVILRCVPISNHLYFYWYRQILGQKVEFLVSFYNNEISEKSEIFDDQFSVERPDGSNFTLKIRSTKLEDSAMYFCASSGGTGNTQTQYFGPGTRLLVL.

The CDR3 DNA reads TGTGCCAGCGGGCTGATTAATTCACCCCTCCACTTT. Translation: CASGLINSPLHF. The gene calls are TRBV28 and TRBJ1-6, with D hard to call. The CDR3 totals 12 residues. Germline CDR1 is MDHEN and CDR2 is SYDVKM. V was trimmed by 8 bases and J by 6 bases, leaving 8 bases between them.

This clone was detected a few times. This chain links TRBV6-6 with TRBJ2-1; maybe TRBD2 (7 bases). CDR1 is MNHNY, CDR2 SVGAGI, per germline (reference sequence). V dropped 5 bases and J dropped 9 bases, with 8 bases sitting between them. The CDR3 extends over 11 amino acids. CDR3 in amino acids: CASSRGGEQFF. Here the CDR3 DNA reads TGTGCCAGCAGTAGGGGGGGTGAGCAGTTCTTC.

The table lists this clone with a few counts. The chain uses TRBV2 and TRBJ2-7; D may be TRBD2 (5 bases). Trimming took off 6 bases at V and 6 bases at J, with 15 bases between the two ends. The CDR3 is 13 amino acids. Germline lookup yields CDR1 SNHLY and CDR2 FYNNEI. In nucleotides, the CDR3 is TGTGCCAGCAGAGCCGACGGCGCGGGCGAGCAGTACTTC. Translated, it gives CASRADGAGEQYF.

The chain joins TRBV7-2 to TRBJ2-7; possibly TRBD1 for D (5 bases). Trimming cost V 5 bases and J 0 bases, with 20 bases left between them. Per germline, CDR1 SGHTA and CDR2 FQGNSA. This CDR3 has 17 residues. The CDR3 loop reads CASSLQFRDYGSYEQYF. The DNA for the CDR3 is TGTGCCAGCAGCCTCCAATTCAGGGATTACGGCTCCTACGAGCAGTACTTC.

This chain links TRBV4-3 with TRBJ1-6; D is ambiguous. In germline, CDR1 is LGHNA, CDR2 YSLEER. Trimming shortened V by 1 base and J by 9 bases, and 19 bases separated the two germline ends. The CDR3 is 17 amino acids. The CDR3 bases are TGCGCCAGCAGCCAAGGTGCAGGCGCCCGAGAAGGTTCACCCCTCCACTTT. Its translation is CASSQGAGAREGSPLHF.

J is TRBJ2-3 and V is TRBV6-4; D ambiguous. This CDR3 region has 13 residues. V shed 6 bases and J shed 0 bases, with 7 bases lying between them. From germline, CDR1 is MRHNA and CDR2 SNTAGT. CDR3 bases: TGTGCCAGCAGCCAGGATAGCACAGATACGCAGTATTTT. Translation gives CASSQDSTDTQYF.

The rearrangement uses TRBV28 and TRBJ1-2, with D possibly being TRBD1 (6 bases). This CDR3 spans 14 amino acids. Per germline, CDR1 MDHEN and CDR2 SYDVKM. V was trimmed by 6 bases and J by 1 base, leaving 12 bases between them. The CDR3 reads CASSTIQGNYGYTF. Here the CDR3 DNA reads TGTGCCAGCAGCACTATACAGGGTAACTATGGCTACACCTTC.

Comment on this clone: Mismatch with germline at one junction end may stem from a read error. CDR3 sequence: CASMPQGAGANGLTF. CDR3 sequence (DNA): TGTGCCAGCATGCCCCAGGGGGCTGGGGCCAACGGCCTGACTTTC. V gene TRBV6-5 combines with J gene TRBJ2-6; 8 bases line up with TRBD1. This CDR3 region has 15 residues. Germline CDR1 is MNHEY and CDR2 is SVGAGI.

This CDR3 is CASSNSGLAKNIQYF. The CDR3 DNA follows: TGTGCCAGCAGCAATAGCGGACTAGCCAAAAACATTCAGTACTTC. The chain links TRBV28 to TRBJ2-4; a possible D gene is TRBD2 (6 bases). The V gene lost 6 bases and the J gene lost 0 bases, with 12 bases spanning the gap. Germline V gives CDR1 MDHEN, CDR2 SYDVKM. This CDR3 is 15 amino acids long.

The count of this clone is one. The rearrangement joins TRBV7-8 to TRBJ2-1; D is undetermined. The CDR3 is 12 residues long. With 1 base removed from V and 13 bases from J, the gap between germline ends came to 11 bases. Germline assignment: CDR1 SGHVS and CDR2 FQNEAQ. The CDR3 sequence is CASSLDRVSQFF. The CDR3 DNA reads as TGTGCCAGCAGCTTAGATCGAGTTTCCCAGTTCTTC.

In DNA, the CDR3 is TGTGCCAGCAGTACCCTTAGCGGGAGGGCCGTAGATACGCAGTATTTT. This translates into CASSTLSGRAVDTQYF. This sequence joins TRBV4-2 and TRBJ2-3; 11 positions agree with TRBD2. With V trimmed by 6 bases and J by 5 bases, 10 bases remained unmatched. Germline V gene data show CDR1 as LGHNA and CDR2 as YNFKEQ. The CDR3 is made up of 16 amino acids.

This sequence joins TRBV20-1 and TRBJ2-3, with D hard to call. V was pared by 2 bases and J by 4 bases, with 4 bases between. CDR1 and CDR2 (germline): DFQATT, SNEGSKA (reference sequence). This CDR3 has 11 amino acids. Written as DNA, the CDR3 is TGCAGTGCTAGACTAGCAGATACGCAGTATTTT. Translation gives CSARLADTQYF.